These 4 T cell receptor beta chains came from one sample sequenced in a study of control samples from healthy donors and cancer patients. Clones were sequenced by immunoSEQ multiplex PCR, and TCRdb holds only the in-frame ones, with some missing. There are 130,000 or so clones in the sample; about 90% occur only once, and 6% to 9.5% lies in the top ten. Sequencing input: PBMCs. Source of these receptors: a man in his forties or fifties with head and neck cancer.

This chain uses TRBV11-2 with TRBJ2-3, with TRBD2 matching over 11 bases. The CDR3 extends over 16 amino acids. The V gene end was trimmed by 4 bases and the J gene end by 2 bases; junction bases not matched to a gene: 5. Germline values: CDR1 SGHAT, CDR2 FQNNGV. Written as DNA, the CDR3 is TGTGCCAGCAGCTCGCTAGCGGGGGGCTTCACAGATACGCAGTATTTT. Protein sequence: CASSSLAGGFTDTQYF.

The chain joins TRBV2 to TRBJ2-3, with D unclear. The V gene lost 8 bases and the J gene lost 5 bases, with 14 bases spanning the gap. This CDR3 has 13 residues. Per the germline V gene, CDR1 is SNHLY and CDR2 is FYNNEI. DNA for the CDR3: TGTGCCAGCGTGAAGGAGTTAGGAGATACGCAGTATTTT. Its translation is CASVKELGDTQYF. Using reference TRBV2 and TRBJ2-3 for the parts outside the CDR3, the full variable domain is EPEVTQTPSHQVTQMGQEVILRCVPISNHLYFYWYRQILGQKVEFLVSFYNNEISEKSEIFDDQFSVERPDGSNFTLKIRSTKLEDSAMYFCASVKELGDTQYFGPGTRLTVL.

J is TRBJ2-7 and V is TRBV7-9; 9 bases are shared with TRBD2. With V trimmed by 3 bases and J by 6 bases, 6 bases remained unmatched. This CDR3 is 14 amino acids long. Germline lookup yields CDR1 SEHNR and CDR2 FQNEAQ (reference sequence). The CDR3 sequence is CASSFGTSITEQYF. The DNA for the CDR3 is TGTGCCAGCAGCTTTGGGACTAGCATAACCGAGCAGTACTTC.

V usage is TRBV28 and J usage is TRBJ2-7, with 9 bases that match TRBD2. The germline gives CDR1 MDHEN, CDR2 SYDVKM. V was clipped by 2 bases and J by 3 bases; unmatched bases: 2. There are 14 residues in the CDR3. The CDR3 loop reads CASSLLSGSYEQYF. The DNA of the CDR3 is TGTGCCAGCAGTTTACTTAGCGGGAGCTACGAGCAGTACTTC.